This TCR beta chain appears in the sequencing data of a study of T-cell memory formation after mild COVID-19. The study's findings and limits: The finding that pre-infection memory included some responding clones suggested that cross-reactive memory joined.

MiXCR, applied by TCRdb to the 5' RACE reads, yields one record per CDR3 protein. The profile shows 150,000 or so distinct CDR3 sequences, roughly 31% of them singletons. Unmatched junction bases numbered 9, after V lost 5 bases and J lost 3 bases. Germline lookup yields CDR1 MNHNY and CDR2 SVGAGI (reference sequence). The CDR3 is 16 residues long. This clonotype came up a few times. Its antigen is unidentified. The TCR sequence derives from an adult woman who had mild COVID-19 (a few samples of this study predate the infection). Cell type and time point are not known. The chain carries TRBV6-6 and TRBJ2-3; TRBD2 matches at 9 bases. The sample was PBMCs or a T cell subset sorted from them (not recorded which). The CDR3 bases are TGTGCCAGCAGTGACAATGCGGGGGGGCCGACAGATACGCAGTATTTT. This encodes CASSDNAGGPTDTQYF.